The present T cell receptor beta chain was sequenced within a study of cytomegalovirus exposure and HLA in healthy donors (dated by TCRdb to 2016 to 2017). Background on the whole study: An earlier analysis of more than 550 of the donors reported 250 to 300 Gb of sequence data and approximately 120 million unique TCR beta sequences obtained from about 200 million T cells. Approximately 310 gigabases of sequencing data and roughly 90 million unique TCR sequences were included in an early release covering about 700 HLA-typed donors. The genetic ancestry cluster associated with self-reported Caucasian donors included about 81% of the 300 to 400 genotyped donors. The aim of the study was to test whether cataloging public T cell receptors could identify signatures of past pathogen exposure. The T cell repertoires of roughly 660 subjects were profiled by immunosequencing and related to cytomegalovirus serostatus. In addition to the first cohort of approximately 650 subjects, a separate validation cohort of approximately 120 different subjects was used. To predict cytomegalovirus infection status, the study brought together high-throughput TCR immunosequencing, statistical association of individual TCRs with disease status, and machine learning. A later analysis re-analyzed previously published TCR beta repertoires from roughly 690 donors and added high-resolution HLA genotyping to study TCR occurrence patterns. The later analysis used no new phenotypic data to find candidate immune exposures, relying instead on TCR beta sequences and their occurrence across donors. To decide whether each TCR beta V gene segment behaved as functional or pseudogenic, an earlier analysis of nearly 600 of the donors relied on high-throughput TCR beta sequencing. Donor age, sex, ethnicity and CMV serostatus were collected together with the repertoire data. A later genetic analysis took genome-wide SNP genotypes for about three fifths of the 666 donors and used that subset as a discovery cohort. All discovery cohort repertoires had been generated on a single sequencing platform. Class I and class II HLA loci were covered by the typing at four-digit resolution. Typing coverage differed by locus: A, B, C, DRB1 and DQB1 were typed in about 629-640 donors, DQA1 in approximately 520, DPA1 in roughly 590, and DPB1 in just under 490. Four to six DR-DQ haplotypes were handled as single units for association and clustering, since linkage in the cohort was strong. Among about 410 genotyped donors of the cohort, an average of approximately 240,000 unique TCR beta nucleotide sequences was sequenced per donor, of which 15% to 20% were non-productive.

In total, 666 healthy bone marrow donors made up the cohort. At the time of sampling, every cohort member was nominally healthy, though immune exposures that went unrecorded were likely present. The donor tested CMV seronegative and was one of the 352 seronegative cohort members. Each donor provided a peripheral blood sample, and peripheral blood mononuclear cells were used for TCR beta sequencing. The Qiagen DNeasy Blood Extraction Kit was used to extract genomic DNA from the blood cell samples. CDR3 length: 15 amino acids, cysteine to phenylalanine. Only the CDR3 portion is preserved as DNA: 45 bases, with reading frame beginning at the first base. V is reduced by 4 bases and J by 4 bases, leaving a spacing of 14 bases between them. CDR1 and CDR2 (MGHRA, YSYEKL) derive from the germline V gene. To prepare the library, the immunoSEQ multiplex PCR assay was applied. The multiplex PCR relied on a mix of 60 forward primers for TCR Vbeta segments and 13 reverse primers for TCR Jbeta segments. Amplification of the CDR3 region of rearranged TCR beta genes was performed with a multiplex PCR assay on genomic DNA. Amplified TCR beta libraries were sequenced as 87-base-pair reads on the Illumina HiSeq System. On the authors' methods: A later analysis counted approximately 76 million unique TCR beta chains across the 500 to 850 repertoires, and roughly 11 million of these chains were shared by at least two donors. Raw reads were error-corrected and collapsed into unique sequences with a nearest-neighbor algorithm that merged closely related sequences to remove PCR and sequencing errors. CDR3 sequences were aligned to IMGT reference sequences to assign V, D and J gene segments. For a sequence to be retained, a match of at least six nucleotides to both a V gene segment and a J gene segment was required. A rearrangement counted as productive if the CDR3 had no stop codons and remained in frame with V and J, and every other rearrangement counted as non-productive. Following IMGT convention, CDR3 was defined as the stretch from the second conserved V-encoded cysteine to the conserved J-encoded phenylalanine. The earlier analysis of 500 to 750 of the donors excluded any sequence lacking an unambiguous match to a single V gene segment. An earlier analysis of approximately 590 of the donors classified V segments as functional when productive rearrangements were above 56.7% and as segregating when the standard deviation between donors was above 5%. A statistical classification framework was built for diagnosing cytomegalovirus status from the catalog of TCR beta chain sequences. In a later analysis, V and J genes were assigned by comparing TCR nucleotide sequences against IMGT/GENE-DB human TR gene sequences. A later analysis assigned CDR3 sequences and most-parsimonious VDJ recombination scenarios with the TCRdist pipeline. In a later analysis, every TCR beta chain was defined by the combination of its CDR3 amino acid sequence and its V-gene family, and reads without a unique V-gene family were dropped. As a way to deal with suspected cross-contamination and a sequencing artifact, a later analysis dropped 450 to 600 nucleotide sequences that were highly shared and had low generation probability. In a later analysis, a clonal expansion index for each public chain was calculated from normalized within-repertoire ranks of inferred template counts. In a later analysis, generation probabilities were computed using a VDJ recombination model fitted to out-of-frame rearrangements, and the results were checked against IGoR. In a later analysis, hypergeometric tests were used to score TCR-TCR, TCR-HLA and TCR-CMV co-occurrence, with a repertoire-size bias correction applied to TCR pairs. To estimate false discovery rates, a later analysis permuted the HLA or CMV assignments 20 times. In a later analysis, co-occurring TCRs were grouped with DBSCAN, and TCRdist sequence similarity was added when clustering was performed within HLA-allele-positive subsets. Co-occurrence clustering excluded repertoires with fewer than 30,000 or more than 120,000 public chains, plus five with anomalous nucleotide sharing. This immuneACCESS table, as held by TCRdb, lists in-frame sequences with V and J called but not all clones. Of the missing ones, under half trace to an unresolved V gene in checked studies; the others have no known cause. The V and J calls and clone size are taken from that table; D and trimming were inferred from the DNA. Counted in this sample were fewer than 250,000 clones; 75% to 90% of them appeared once. The top ten constitute under 0.85% of the sample.

Study-wide conclusions, independent of this receptor: In both the original and validation cohorts, the classifier was reported to diagnose cytomegalovirus status with high specificity and sensitivity. Because counts were too low, some 17 rarely observed V segments, including chromosome 9 orphons, were excluded from the earlier analysis of several hundred of the donors. A few of the identified cytomegalovirus-associated TCR beta chains were confirmed in vitro to be specific for cytomegalovirus antigens. Correlated functional status among segregating V segments might be attributable to linkage disequilibrium, but an unknown experimental factor could not be ruled out. A further reported finding was that TCR beta sequences accurately predicted the HLA-A and HLA-B alleles for most subjects in the first cohort. An association between a missense DCLRE1C variant and V-gene and J-gene trimming of TCR beta chains was found in a later genetic analysis and replicated in an independent cohort. Presence/absence analyses assumed roughly uniform sequencing depth across donors, an assumption that may not hold. According to the authors, the approach could potentially be generalized to other disease states and immunological phenotypes. The study gave a list of under 200 TCR beta chains associated with cytomegalovirus. At a false discovery rate of 0.05, a later analysis linked some 18,000 TCR beta sequences to specific HLA alleles. HLA typing was unavailable for some donors at each locus, so association tests used only the typed subset. According to a later genetic analysis, donors in an Asian-associated ancestry cluster had fewer N-insertions in productive TCRs than the approximately 650-donor mean. According to a later analysis, most CMV-associated TCR beta chains appeared to be HLA-restricted, and the HLA associations seemed to be driven largely by CMV exposure. In a later analysis, the rate of TCR association differed among HLA loci, with DRB1 alleles having the most associated TCRs and HLA-C alleles having the fewest. Most TCR sequences were observed very rarely across donors, whereas some public TCRs were present in many individuals. Because the 87-base-pair reads could not distinguish some IMGT-functional V segments, including TRBV6-2 and TRBV6-3, those segments were excluded. The cohort was sequenced for TCR beta chains only, and without alpha or paired-chain data the features that could be detected were limited. CMV serostatus was the only immune exposure information available for the cohort. Strong co-occurrence of HLA alleles, especially DR and DQ, made assigning TCR associations to individual alleles difficult. A cluster of highly shared sequence variants was judged likely to represent a technical artifact of the sequencing pipeline. An earlier analysis of approximately 540 of the donors showed that most TCR beta V segments appeared in productive rearrangements either about 87% or about 30% of the time, which broadly matched IMGT annotations. In a later analysis, several top co-occurrence clusters were reported to appear linked to parvovirus B19, influenza, CMV and Epstein-Barr virus. In a later analysis, HLA-associated TCR beta chains showed more clonal expansion and lower generation probabilities than non-associated chains that were equally common.

Note on this clone: Its target antigen remains unknown. Base-call qualities are not available, and no considerably larger clone is one nucleotide away.

The sequence derives from a boy aged 2 to 9 in good health and CMV-seronegative. Sample: PBMCs. This chain joins TRBV4-1 to TRBJ2-1, with TRBD2 as a weak D call on 6 bases. The CDR3 region reads CASSPAGMPYNEQFF. At the DNA level, the sequence is TGCGCCAGCAGCCCGGCGGGGATGCCGTACAATGAGCAGTTCTTC.